This T cell receptor beta chain is from a study of blood T cell repertoires in COVID-19. Using immunoSEQ multiplex PCR, the repertoire was profiled, and TCRdb retains in-frame clones only, with some absent. The sample lists some 490,000 clones; around nine tenths were seen once. This TCR derives from a woman aged 55-70 years who had recovered from COVID-19. The sequencing input was PBMCs or T cells enriched from blood (not recorded which).

The CDR3 coding sequence is TGTGCCAGCAGCCAAGAGCCCTACTTCGTCGCGGCCGGAAACACCATATATTTT. Translated, it gives CASSQEPYFVAAGNTIYF. The rearrangement links TRBV14 to TRBJ1-3; no clear D gene. Looked up from germline, CDR1 is SGHDN and CDR2 is FVKESK. The CDR3 is 18 residues long. Trimming removed 0 bases from V and 4 bases from J, with 19 bases in between.